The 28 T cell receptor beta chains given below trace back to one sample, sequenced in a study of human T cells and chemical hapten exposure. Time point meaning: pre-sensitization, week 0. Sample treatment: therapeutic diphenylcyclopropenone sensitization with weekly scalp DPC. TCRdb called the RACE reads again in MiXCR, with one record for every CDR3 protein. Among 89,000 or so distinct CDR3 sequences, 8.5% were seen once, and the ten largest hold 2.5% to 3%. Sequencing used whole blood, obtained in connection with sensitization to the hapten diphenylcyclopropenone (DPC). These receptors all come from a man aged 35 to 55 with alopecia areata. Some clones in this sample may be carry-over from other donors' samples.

CDR3 protein: CASSLLTIDEQYF. Written as DNA, the CDR3 is TGTGCCAGCAGCCTGCTTACCATCGACGAGCAGTACTTC. The gene calls are TRBV12-3 or TRBV12-4 and TRBJ2-7; the D is unclear. V lost 6 bases to trimming and J lost 5 bases, with 14 bases between them. This CDR3 region has 13 residues.

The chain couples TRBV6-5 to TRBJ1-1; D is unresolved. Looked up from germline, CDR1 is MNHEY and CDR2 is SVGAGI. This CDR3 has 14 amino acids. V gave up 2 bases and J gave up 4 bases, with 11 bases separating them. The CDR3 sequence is CASSYVLGFTEAFF. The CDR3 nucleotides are TGTGCCAGCAGTTACGTCCTGGGCTTCACTGAAGCTTTCTTT.

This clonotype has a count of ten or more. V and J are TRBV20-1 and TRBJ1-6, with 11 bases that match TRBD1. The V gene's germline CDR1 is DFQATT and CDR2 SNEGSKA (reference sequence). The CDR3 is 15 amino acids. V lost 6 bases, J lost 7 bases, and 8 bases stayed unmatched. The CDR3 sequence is CSALPDRGRNSPLHF. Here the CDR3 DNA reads TGCAGTGCCCTACCGGACAGGGGGCGAAATTCACCCCTCCACTTT.

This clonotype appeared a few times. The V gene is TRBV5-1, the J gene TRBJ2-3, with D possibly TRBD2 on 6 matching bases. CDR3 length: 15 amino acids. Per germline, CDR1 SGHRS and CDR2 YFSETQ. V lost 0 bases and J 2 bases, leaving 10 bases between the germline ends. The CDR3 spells CASSLVGSATDTQYF. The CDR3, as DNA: TGCGCCAGCAGCTTGGTCGGGAGCGCCACAGATACGCAGTATTTT. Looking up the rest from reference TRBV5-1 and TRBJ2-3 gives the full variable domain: KAGVTQTPRYLIKTRGQQVTLSCSPISGHRSVSWYQQTPGQGLQFLFEYFSETQRNKGNFPGRFSGRQFSNSRSEMNVSTLELGDSALYLCASSLVGSATDTQYFGPGTRLTVL.

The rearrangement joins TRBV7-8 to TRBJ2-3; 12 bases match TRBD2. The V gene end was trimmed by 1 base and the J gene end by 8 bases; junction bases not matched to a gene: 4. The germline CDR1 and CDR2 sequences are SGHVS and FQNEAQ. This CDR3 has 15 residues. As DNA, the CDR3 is TGTGCCAGCAGCTTAGGACTAGCGGGAGAGCTTACGCAGTATTTT. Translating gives CASSLGLAGELTQYF. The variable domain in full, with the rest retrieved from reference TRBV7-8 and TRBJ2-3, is GAGVSQSPRYKVAKRGQDVALRCDPISGHVSLFWYQQALGQGPEFLTYFQNEAQLDKSGLPSDRFFAERPEGSVSTLKIQRTQQEDSAVYLCASSLGLAGELTQYFGPGTRLTVL.

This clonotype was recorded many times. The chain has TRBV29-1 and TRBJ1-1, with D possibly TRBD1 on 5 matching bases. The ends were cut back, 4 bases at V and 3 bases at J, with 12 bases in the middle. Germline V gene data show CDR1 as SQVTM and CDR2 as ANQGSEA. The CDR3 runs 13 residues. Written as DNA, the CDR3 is TGCAGCGTTGTAGCGGGGGGATACACTGAAGCTTTCTTT. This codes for CSVVAGGYTEAFF. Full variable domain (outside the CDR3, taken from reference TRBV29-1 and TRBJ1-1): SAVISQKPSRDICQRGTSLTIQCQVDSQVTMMFWYRQQPGQSLTLIATANQGSEATYESGFVIDKFPISRPNLTFSTLTVSNMSPEDSSIYLCSVVAGGYTEAFFGQGTRLTVV.

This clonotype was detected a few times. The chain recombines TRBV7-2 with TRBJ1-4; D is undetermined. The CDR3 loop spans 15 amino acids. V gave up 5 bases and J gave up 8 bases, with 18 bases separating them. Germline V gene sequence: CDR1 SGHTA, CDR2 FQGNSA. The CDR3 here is CASSPWVGSGEKLFF. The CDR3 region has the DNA TGTGCCAGCAGCCCCTGGGTCGGGTCGGGAGAAAAACTGTTTTTT.

The CDR3, as DNA: TGCGCCAGCAGCCAAGTAGCGGGAGGGCCCGGTGAGCAGTTCTTC. Its translation: CASSQVAGGPGEQFF. The J gene is TRBJ2-1, the V gene TRBV4-3; TRBD2 matches at 11 bases. From germline, CDR1 is LGHNA and CDR2 YSLEER. V was pared by 1 base and J by 9 bases, with 5 bases of the junction left unmatched. The CDR3 runs 15 residues.

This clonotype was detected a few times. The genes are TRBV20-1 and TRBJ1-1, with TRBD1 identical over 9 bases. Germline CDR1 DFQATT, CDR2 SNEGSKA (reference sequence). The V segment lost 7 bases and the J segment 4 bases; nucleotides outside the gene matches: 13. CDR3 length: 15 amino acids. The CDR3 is CSETTGTGLGTEAFF. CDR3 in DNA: TGCAGTGAGACAACCGGGACAGGGCTCGGCACTGAAGCTTTCTTT.

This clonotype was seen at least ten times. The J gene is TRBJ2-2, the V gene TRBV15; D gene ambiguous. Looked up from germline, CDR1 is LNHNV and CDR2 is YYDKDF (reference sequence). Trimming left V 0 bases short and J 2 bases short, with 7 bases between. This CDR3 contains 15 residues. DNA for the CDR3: TGTGCCACCAGCAGAGATTTAGTCAACACCGGGGAGCTGTTTTTT. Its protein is CATSRDLVNTGELFF.

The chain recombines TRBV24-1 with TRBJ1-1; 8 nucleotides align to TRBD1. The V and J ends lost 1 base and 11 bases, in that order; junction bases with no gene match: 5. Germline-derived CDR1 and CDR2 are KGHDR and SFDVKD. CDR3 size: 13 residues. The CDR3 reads CATSDLTGGHAFF. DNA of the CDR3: TGTGCCACCAGTGATTTAACAGGGGGGCATGCTTTCTTT.

CDR3 protein: CATRPQGETNEKLFF. The CDR3 DNA reads as TGTGCCACCCGGCCACAGGGGGAAACTAATGAAAAACTGTTTTTT. The chain joins TRBV2 to TRBJ1-4; 8 positions match TRBD1. V was clipped by 10 bases and J by 1 base; unmatched bases: 8. This CDR3 has 15 amino acids. Germline V CDR1 and CDR2: SNHLY, FYNNEI. Variable domain in full (rest from reference TRBV2 and TRBJ1-4): EPEVTQTPSHQVTQMGQEVILRCVPISNHLYFYWYRQILGQKVEFLVSFYNNEISEKSEIFDDQFSVERPDGSNFTLKIRSTKLEDSAMYFCATRPQGETNEKLFFGSGTQLSVL.

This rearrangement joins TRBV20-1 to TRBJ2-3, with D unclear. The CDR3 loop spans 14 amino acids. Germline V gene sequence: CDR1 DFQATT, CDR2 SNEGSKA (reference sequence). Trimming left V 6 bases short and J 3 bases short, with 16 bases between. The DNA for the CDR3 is TGCAGTGCCCGCCCGGCTAGGAAGACAGATACGCAGTATTTT. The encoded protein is CSARPARKTDTQYF.

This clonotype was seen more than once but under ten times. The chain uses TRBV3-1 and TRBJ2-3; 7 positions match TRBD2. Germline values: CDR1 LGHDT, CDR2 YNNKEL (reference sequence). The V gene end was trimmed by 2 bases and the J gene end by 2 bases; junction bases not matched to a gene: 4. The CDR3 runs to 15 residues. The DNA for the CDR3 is TGTGCCAGCAGCCAAACGGGAGGCTCCACAGATACGCAGTATTTT. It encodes CASSQTGGSTDTQYF.

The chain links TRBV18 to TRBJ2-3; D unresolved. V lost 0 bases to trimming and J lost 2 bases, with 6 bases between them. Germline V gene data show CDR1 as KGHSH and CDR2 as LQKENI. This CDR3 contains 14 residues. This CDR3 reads CASSPPGNTDTQYF. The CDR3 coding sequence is TGTGCCAGCTCACCACCCGGTAACACAGATACGCAGTATTTT.

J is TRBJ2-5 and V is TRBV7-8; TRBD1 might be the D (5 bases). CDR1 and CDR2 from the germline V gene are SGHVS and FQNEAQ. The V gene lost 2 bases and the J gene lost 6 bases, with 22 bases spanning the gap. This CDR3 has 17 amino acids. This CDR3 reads CASSLTHLPGFGQTQYF. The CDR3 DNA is TGTGCCAGCAGCTTAACACACCTTCCAGGGTTTGGTCAGACCCAGTACTTC.

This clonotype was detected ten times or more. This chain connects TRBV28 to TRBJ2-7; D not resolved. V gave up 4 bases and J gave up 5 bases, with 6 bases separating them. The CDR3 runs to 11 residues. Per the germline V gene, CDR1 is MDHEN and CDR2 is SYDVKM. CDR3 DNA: TGTGCCAGCAGTTCCCTCGACGAGCAGTACTTC. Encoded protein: CASSSLDEQYF. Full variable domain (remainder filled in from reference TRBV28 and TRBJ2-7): DVKVTQSSRYLVKRTGEKVFLECVQDMDHENMFWYRQDPGLGLRLIYFSYDVKMKEKGDIPEGYSVSREKKERFSLILESASTNQTSMYLCASSSLDEQYFGPGTRLTVT.

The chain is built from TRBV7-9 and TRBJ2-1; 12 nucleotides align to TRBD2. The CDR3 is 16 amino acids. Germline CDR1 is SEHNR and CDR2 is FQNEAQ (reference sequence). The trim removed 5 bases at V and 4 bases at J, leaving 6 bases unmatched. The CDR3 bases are TGTGCCAGCAGCGGGACTAGCGGGTTTACTTACAATGAGCAGTTCTTC. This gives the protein CASSGTSGFTYNEQFF.

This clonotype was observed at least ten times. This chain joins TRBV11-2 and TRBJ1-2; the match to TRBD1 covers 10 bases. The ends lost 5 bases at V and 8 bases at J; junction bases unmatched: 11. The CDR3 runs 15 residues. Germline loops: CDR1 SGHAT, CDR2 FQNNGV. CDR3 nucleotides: TGTGCCAGCAGCGTTAGGGGACAGGGGTCAGAAGGCTACACCTTC. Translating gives CASSVRGQGSEGYTF.

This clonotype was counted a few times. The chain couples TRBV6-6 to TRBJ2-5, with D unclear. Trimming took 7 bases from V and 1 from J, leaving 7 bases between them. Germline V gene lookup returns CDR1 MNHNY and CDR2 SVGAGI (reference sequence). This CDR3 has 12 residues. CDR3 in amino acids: CASNTIQETQYF. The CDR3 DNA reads TGTGCCAGCAACACAATCCAAGAGACCCAGTACTTC.

CDR3: CASSLSGANTGELFF. CDR3 DNA sequence: TGTGCCAGCAGCCTTAGCGGGGCGAACACCGGGGAGCTGTTTTTT. This chain uses TRBV12-3 or TRBV12-4 with TRBJ2-2, with 8 positions matching TRBD2. V was pared by 6 bases and J by 0 bases, with 3 bases of the junction left unmatched. The CDR3 sequence is 15 residues long.

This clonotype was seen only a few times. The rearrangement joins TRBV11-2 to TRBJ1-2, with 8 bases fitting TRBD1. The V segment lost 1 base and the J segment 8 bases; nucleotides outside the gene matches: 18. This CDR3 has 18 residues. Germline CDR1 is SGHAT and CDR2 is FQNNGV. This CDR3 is CASSLASTGVTLGRGYTF. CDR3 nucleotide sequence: TGTGCCAGCAGCTTAGCGTCGACAGGGGTAACCCTTGGAAGAGGCTACACCTTC.

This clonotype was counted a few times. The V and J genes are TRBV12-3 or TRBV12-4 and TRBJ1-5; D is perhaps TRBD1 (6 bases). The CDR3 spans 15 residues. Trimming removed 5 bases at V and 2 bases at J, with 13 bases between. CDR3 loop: CASSHGQLGNQPQHF. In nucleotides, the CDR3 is TGTGCCAGCAGTCACGGACAGTTGGGCAATCAGCCCCAGCATTTT.

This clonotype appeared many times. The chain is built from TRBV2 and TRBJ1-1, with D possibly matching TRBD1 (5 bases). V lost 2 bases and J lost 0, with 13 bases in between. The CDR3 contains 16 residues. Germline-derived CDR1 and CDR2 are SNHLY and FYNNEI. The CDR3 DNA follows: TGTGCCAGCAGTGAATCAGGGACGACGATGAACACTGAAGCTTTCTTT. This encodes CASSESGTTMNTEAFF. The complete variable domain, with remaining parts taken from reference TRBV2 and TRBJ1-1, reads EPEVTQTPSHQVTQMGQEVILRCVPISNHLYFYWYRQILGQKVEFLVSFYNNEISEKSEIFDDQFSVERPDGSNFTLKIRSTKLEDSAMYFCASSESGTTMNTEAFFGQGTRLTVV.

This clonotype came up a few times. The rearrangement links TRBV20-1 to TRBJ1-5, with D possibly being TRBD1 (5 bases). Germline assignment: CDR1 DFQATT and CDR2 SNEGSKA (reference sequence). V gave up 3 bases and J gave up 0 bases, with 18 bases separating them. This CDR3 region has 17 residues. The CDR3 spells CSASVGIQGVSNQPQHF. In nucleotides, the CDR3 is TGCAGTGCTAGTGTTGGGATCCAGGGTGTTAGCAATCAGCCCCAGCATTTT.

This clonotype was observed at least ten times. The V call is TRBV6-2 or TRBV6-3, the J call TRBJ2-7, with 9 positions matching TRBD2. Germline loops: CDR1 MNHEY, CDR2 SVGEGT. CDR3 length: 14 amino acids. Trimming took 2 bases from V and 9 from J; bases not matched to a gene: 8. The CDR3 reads CASSYRASGTRQYV. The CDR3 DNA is TGTGCCAGCAGTTACAGGGCTAGCGGGACCCGGCAGTACGTC.

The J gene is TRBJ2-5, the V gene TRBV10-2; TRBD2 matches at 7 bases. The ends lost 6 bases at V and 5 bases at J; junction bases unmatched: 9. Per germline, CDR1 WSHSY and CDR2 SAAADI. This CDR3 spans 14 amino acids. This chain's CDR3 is CASRRAGIGETQYF. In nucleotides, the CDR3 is TGCGCCAGCAGGCGAGCGGGAATCGGGGAGACCCAGTACTTC.

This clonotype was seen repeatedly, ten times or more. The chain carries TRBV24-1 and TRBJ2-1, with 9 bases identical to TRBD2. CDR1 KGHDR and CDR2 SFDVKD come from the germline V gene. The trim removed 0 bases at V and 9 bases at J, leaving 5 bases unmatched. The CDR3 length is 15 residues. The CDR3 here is CATSDLSAGGTEQFF. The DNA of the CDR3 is TGTGCCACCAGTGATTTGTCTGCGGGAGGGACTGAGCAGTTCTTC.